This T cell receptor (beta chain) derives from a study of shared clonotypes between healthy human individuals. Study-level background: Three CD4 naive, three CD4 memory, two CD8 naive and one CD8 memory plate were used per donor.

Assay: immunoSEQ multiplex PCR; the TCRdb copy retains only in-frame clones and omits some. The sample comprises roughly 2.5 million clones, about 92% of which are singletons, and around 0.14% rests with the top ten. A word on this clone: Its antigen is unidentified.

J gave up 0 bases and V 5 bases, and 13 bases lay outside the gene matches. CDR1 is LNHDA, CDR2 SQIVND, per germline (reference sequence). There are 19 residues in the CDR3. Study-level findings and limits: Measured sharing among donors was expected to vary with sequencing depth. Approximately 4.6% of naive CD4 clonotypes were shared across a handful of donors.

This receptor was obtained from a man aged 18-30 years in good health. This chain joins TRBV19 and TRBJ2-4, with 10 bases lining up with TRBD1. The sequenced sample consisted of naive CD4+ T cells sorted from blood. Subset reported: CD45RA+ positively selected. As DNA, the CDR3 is TGTGCCAGTAGTGATACGACAGGGGGCCTCAAATTAGCCAAAAACATTCAGTACTTC. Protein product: CASSDTTGGLKLAKNIQYF.